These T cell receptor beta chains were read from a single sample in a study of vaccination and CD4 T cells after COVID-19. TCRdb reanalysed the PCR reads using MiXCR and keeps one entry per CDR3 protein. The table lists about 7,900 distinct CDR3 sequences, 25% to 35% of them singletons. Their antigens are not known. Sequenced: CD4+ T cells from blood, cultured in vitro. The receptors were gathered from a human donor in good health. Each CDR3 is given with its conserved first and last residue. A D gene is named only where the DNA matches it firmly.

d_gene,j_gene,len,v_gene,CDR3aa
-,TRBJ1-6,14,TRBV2,CASSDRGPNSPLHF
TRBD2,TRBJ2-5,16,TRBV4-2,CASSQGTSGREETQHF
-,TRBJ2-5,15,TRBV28,CASSPLGVGRETQYF
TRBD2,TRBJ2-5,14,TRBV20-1,CSARGSGTQETQYF
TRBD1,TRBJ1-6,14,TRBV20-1,CSAVSTGVVSPLHF
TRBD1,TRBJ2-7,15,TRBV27,CASSPNRGLSYEQYF
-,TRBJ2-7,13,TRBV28,CASTWGVSYEQYF
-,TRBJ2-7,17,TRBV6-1,CASSRLNGPGFAYEQYF
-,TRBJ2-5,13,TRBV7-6,CASSLRSLETQYF
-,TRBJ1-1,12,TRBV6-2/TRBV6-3,CASNTGTREAFF
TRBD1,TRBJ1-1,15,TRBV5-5,CASSFRTGGITEAFF
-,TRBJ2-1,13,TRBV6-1,CATAQGYGNEQFF
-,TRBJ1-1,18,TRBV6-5,CASSYSRVGSHRTTEAFF
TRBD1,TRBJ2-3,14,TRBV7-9,CASSLEGAADTQYF
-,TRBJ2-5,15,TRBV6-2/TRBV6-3,CASSYGGASMETQYF
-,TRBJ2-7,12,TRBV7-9,CASSHTSAEQYF
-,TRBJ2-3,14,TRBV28,CASSLIAGTDTQYF
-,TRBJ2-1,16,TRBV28,CASSLPGLPPDSEQFF
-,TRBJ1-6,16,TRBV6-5,CASSYIGASTYSPLHF
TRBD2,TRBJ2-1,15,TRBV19,CASSIVGGPGNEQFF
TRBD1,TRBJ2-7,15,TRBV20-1,CSARDWTGGESEQYF
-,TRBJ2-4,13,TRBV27,CASSIGGRDIQYF
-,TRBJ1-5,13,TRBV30,CAWSAAVNQPQHF
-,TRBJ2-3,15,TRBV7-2,CASSRRSYSTDTQYF
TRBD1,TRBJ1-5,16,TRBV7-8,CASSARQGVGGQPQHF
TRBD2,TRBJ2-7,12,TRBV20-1,CSAAGLAYEQYF
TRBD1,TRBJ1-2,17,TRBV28,CASSPNWNGQGFYGYTF
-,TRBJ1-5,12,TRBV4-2,CASSQPTGPQHF
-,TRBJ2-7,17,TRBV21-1,CASSSTRPGQGLYEQYF
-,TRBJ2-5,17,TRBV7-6,CASSSRGFLVPSETQYF
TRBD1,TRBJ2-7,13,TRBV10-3,CAITGTGVAEQYF
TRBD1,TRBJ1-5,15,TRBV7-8,CASSDTGQGNQPQHF
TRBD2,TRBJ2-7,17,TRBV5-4,CASSLGTSGRATYEQYF